This TCR beta chain was sequenced in a study of cytomegalovirus exposure and HLA in healthy donors. Both 60 Vbeta primers and 13 Jbeta primers went into the PCR. Produced via immunoSEQ multiplex PCR; TCRdb's table is partial and in-frame only. In the table there are some 150,000 clones, around four fifths of which are singletons. In its sample, this clone was seen once. CDR1 is SEHNR and CDR2 is FQNEAQ in the germline V gene (reference sequence). CDR3 size: 16 residues. The trim removed 4 bases at V and 1 base at J, leaving 7 bases unmatched. This sequence was found in a woman in her 50s in good health and CMV-seronegative. The genes are TRBV7-9 and TRBJ1-2; 9 bases are shared with TRBD1. The sequenced material came from PBMCs. The CDR3: CASSSPPGQGNYGYTF. The CDR3 nucleotides are TGTGCCAGCAGCTCACCGCCGGGACAGGGTAACTATGGCTACACCTTC.